Listed here are 21 T cell receptor beta chains from one sample, sequenced in a study of blood T cell repertoires in COVID-19. Only in-frame clones appear in the TCRdb table, and some are missing; sequencing was by immunoSEQ multiplex PCR. The sample has just over 20,000 clones, about nine tenths seen once; the top ten hold approximately 3.8%. Material for sequencing was peripheral blood. These receptors were collected from a man between 50 and 59 years old with active COVID-19.

The table lists this clone with a few counts. The chain couples TRBV7-2 to TRBJ2-7; 8 nucleotides agree with TRBD2. From germline, CDR1 is SGHTA and CDR2 FQGNSA. Germline trimming cut 5 bases from V and 9 bases from J; bases unmatched to any gene: 15. The CDR3 spans 15 residues. The CDR3 DNA follows: TGTGCCAGCAGCCCCCCCAGCGGGGGCCCCTTGGGGCAGTACTTC. Translation gives CASSPPSGGPLGQYF.

The chain joins TRBV29-1 to TRBJ2-3; possibly TRBD1 for D (6 bases). Looked up from germline, CDR1 is SQVTM and CDR2 is ANQGSEA. The CDR3 loop spans 13 amino acids. V was cut by 6 bases and J by 3 bases, with 13 bases left in between. The CDR3 bases are TGCAGCGTCGCACAAGGGGGAACAGATACGCAGTATTTT. This codes for CSVAQGGTDTQYF.

The J gene is TRBJ2-2, the V gene TRBV7-2; D is possibly TRBD1 (5 bases). Germline-derived CDR1 and CDR2 are SGHTA and FQGNSA. This CDR3 region has 15 residues. V was shortened by 1 base and J by 4 bases, with 10 bases between the two germline ends. The CDR3 loop reads CASSLGPQGTGELFF. The CDR3 nucleotides read TGTGCCAGCAGCTTAGGCCCCCAGGGCACCGGGGAGCTGTTTTTT.

This rearrangement joins TRBV3-1 (or the pseudogene TRBV3-2) to TRBJ2-1; 8 bases match TRBD2. CDR3 length equals 16 residues. V shed 0 bases, J shed 15 bases, and the junction held 16 bases outside the gene matches. Per germline, CDR1 LGHDT and CDR2 YNNKEL (reference sequence). The CDR3, as DNA: TGTGCCAGCAGCCAAGATCTTTCGGGGGGGCGCCCGGTGGTGTTCTTC. Its protein is CASSQDLSGGRPVVFF.

This clone was recorded once. This chain links TRBV4-1 with TRBJ1-2; the D is unclear. V lost 1 base and J lost 4, with 13 bases in between. This CDR3 is 15 amino acids long. Germline CDR1 reads MGHRA; CDR2 reads YSYEKL. The CDR3 loop reads CASSQVSGRAYGYTF. CDR3 nucleotides: TGCGCCAGCAGCCAAGTATCCGGGAGGGCCTATGGCTACACCTTC.

The DNA of the CDR3 is TGCGCCAGCAGCTTGAACGGTTTAGGGGCAACTAATGAAAAACTGTTTTTT. The encoded protein is CASSLNGLGATNEKLFF. J is TRBJ1-4 and V is TRBV5-1; weak D call: TRBD1 (5 bases). Trimming took 1 base from V and 0 from J, leaving 13 bases between them. The CDR3 is 17 amino acids. Germline CDR1 SGHRS, CDR2 YFSETQ.

This chain uses TRBV28 with TRBJ1-6; D unclear. The CDR3 is 18 residues long. Between the trimmed V and J ends, which lost 6 bases and 0 bases, there was a span of 18 bases. Germline CDR1 and CDR2: MDHEN and SYDVKM. DNA of the CDR3: TGTGCCAGCAGCCCCTCTTCCGGGTTTGGCTCCTATAATTCACCCCTCCACTTT. It codes for CASSPSSGFGSYNSPLHF.

V is TRBV27 and J is TRBJ2-7; TRBD2 agrees at 11 bases. The CDR3 sequence is 16 residues long. Germline values: CDR1 MNHEY, CDR2 SMNVEV (reference sequence). V was clipped by 5 bases and J by 6 bases; unmatched bases: 12. CDR3 bases: TGTGCCAGCAGTCCCCGGACTAGCGGGTGGGCTACCGAGCAGTACTTC. Its protein is CASSPRTSGWATEQYF.

This chain uses TRBV11-3 with TRBJ2-1, with 7 bases fitting TRBD2. This CDR3 is built from 13 residues. V lost 5 bases to trimming and J lost 6 bases; unmatched junction nucleotides: 4. Germline V gene sequence: CDR1 SGHNT, CDR2 YENEEA. The DNA of the CDR3 is TGTGCCAGCAGCCCTGGGGGGGGCAATGAGCAGTTCTTC. It is translated as CASSPGGGNEQFF.

The V and J genes are TRBV6-4 and TRBJ1-2, with TRBD1 as a possible D gene (6 bases). The CDR3 runs to 13 residues. CDR1 MRHNA and CDR2 SNTAGT come from the germline V gene. V shed 6 bases and J shed 4 bases, with 12 bases lying between them. This CDR3 reads CASRGAESYGYTF. In nucleotides, the CDR3 is TGTGCCAGCAGGGGGGCGGAATCCTATGGCTACACCTTC.

In DNA, the CDR3 is TGTGCCAGCAGCACCGGGACACTTGAGGGGTATGGCTACACCTTC. Translating gives CASSTGTLEGYGYTF. V is TRBV5-4 and J is TRBJ1-2; TRBD1 might be the D (6 bases). There are 15 residues in the CDR3. Germline CDR1 is SGHNT and CDR2 is YYREEE (reference sequence). V was shortened by 4 bases and J by 5 bases, with 18 bases between the two germline ends.

This chain joins TRBV30 and TRBJ1-4; maybe TRBD1 (5 bases). The CDR3 has 14 residues. V was shortened by 0 bases and J by 7 bases, with 12 bases between the two germline ends. The germline CDR1 and CDR2 sequences are GTSNPN and SVGIG (reference sequence). The CDR3 nucleotides read TGTGCCTGGAGTGTGGGGGGGTCGGGTGAAAAACTGTTTTTT. Protein product: CAWSVGGSGEKLFF.

This chain uses TRBV2 with TRBJ2-2; TRBD2 matches at 8 bases. J was trimmed by 0 bases and V by 0 bases; bases with no gene match: 3. The CDR3 consists of 17 residues. Germline CDR1 and CDR2: SNHLY and FYNNEI. As DNA, the CDR3 is TGTGCCAGCAGTGAAGCTAGCGGGGACCCGAACACCGGGGAGCTGTTTTTT. Translating gives CASSEASGDPNTGELFF.

The chain joins TRBV5-1 to TRBJ1-5, with TRBD1 identical over 9 bases. This CDR3 is built from 15 residues. The J segment lost 5 bases and the V segment lost 4 bases, leaving 7 bases of the junction unmatched. The germline V gene has CDR1 SGHRS and CDR2 YFSETQ. The CDR3 DNA follows: TGCGCCAGCAGCCCATGGACAGGGGAGGATCAGCCCCAGCATTTT. This translates into CASSPWTGEDQPQHF.

This chain joins TRBV20-1 and TRBJ1-1; D is ambiguous. This CDR3 contains 11 residues. Germline V gene sequence: CDR1 DFQATT, CDR2 SNEGSKA (reference sequence). V lost 3 bases to trimming and J lost 8 bases, with 10 bases between them. CDR3 coding DNA: TGCAGTGCTAGGATGGCGGGCGAAGCTTTCTTT. This sequence encodes CSARMAGEAFF.

The CDR3 sequence: CASSIGGGGGSPNTEAFF. For the CDR3, the DNA is TGTGCCAGTAGTATTGGAGGAGGGGGAGGGAGTCCGAACACTGAAGCTTTCTTT. The chain combines TRBV19 with TRBJ1-1; a weak D match, TRBD1 (6 bases). This CDR3 contains 18 residues. Germline CDR1 reads LNHDA; CDR2 reads SQIVND (reference sequence). The V gene lost 3 bases and the J gene lost 1 base, with 21 bases spanning the gap. Together with reference TRBV19 and TRBJ1-1, the CDR3 gives the full variable domain: DGGITQSPKYLFRKEGQNVTLSCEQNLNHDAMYWYRQDPGQGLRLIYYSQIVNDFQKGDIAEGYSVSREKKESFPLTVTSAQKNPTAFYLCASSIGGGGGSPNTEAFFGQGTRLTVV.

The V and J genes are TRBV5-1 and TRBJ2-1; 11 bases fit TRBD2. Germline values: CDR1 SGHRS, CDR2 YFSETQ. Losses at the gene ends were 2 bases for V and 0 bases for J; bases not matched to a gene: 1. This CDR3 has 16 residues. The CDR3 bases are TGCGCCAGCAGCTTTACTAGCGGGAGCTCCTACAATGAGCAGTTCTTC. Amino acids: CASSFTSGSSYNEQFF.

This clone has a single count. The chain employs TRBV29-1 and TRBJ2-5, with 10 bases identical to TRBD2. Unmatched junction bases numbered 6, after V lost 0 bases and J lost 5 bases. This CDR3 is 15 amino acids long. Germline V gene data show CDR1 as SQVTM and CDR2 as ANQGSEA. The CDR3 DNA is TGCAGCGTTGAAGATGGAGGGACTAGCGATGAGACCCAGTACTTC. Residues: CSVEDGGTSDETQYF.

V and J are TRBV27 and TRBJ2-3, with D perhaps TRBD2 (7 bases). The V end lost 1 base, the J end lost 0 bases, and 11 bases lay between the germline ends. The germline CDR1 and CDR2 sequences are MNHEY and SMNVEV (reference sequence). CDR3 length: 16 residues. The CDR3 spells CASSLFAGASTDTQYF. CDR3 DNA: TGTGCCAGCAGTTTATTCGCGGGGGCCAGCACAGATACGCAGTATTTT.

In the case of this clone: A junction end diverges from the germline sequence, so it may reflect a read error. The V gene is TRBV7-8, the J gene TRBJ2-2, with 8 bases that match TRBD2. Germline V gene sequence: CDR1 SGHVS, CDR2 FQNEAQ. The CDR3 extends over 14 amino acids. In DNA form, the CDR3 reads TGTGCCAGCAGCCTAGCGGGCGACACCGGGGAGCTGTTTTTT. It specifies CASSLAGDTGELFF. Complete variable domain (other parts from reference TRBV7-8 and TRBJ2-2): GAGVSQSPRYKVAKRGQDVALRCDPISGHVSLFWYQQALGQGPEFLTYFQNEAQLDKSGLPSDRFFAERPEGSVSTLKIQRTQQEDSAVYLCASSLAGDTGELFFGEGSRLTVL.

The chain recombines TRBV5-5 with TRBJ2-1; D might be TRBD1 (6 bases). Trimming took 2 bases from V and 7 from J, leaving 7 bases between them. The CDR3 has 12 amino acids. Germline lookup yields CDR1 SGHKS and CDR2 YYEKEE (reference sequence). Written as DNA, the CDR3 is TGTGCCAGCAGCTTCCAGGGGAATGAGCAGTTCTTC. This sequence encodes CASSFQGNEQFF.